Presented here are 18 T cell receptor beta chains from one specimen sequenced in a study of beta chain features in type 1 diabetes. Expressed TCRB transcripts were sequenced after all isolated RNA was converted to cDNA. Sequencing was performed with immunoSEQ multiplex PCR; in TCRdb, only in-frame clones are kept and a portion is missing. The sample yields about 150,000 clones, around 10% seen once. The sample taken for sequencing was central memory CD4+ T cells from blood. The receptor set was obtained from a man younger than 30 in good health.

This clone turned up a few times. This chain connects TRBV27 to TRBJ2-1, with D perhaps matching TRBD2 (6 bases). Germline lookup yields CDR1 MNHEY and CDR2 SMNVEV (reference sequence). The CDR3 has 12 residues. The germline V and J ends were trimmed by 9 bases and 8 bases, with 14 bases remaining between them. The CDR3 reads CARGLGFHEQFF. In nucleotides, the CDR3 is TGTGCCAGGGGACTCGGATTCCATGAGCAGTTCTTC.

J is TRBJ2-3 and V is TRBV9, with TRBD2 matching over 15 bases. The CDR3 length is 18 residues. With V trimmed by 0 bases and J by 1 base, 3 bases remained unmatched. In germline, CDR1 is SGDLS, CDR2 YYNGEE. CDR3 sequence reads: CASSVGTSGGAGTDTQYF. The CDR3 bases are TGTGCCAGCAGCGTAGGGACTAGCGGGGGGGCCGGCACAGATACGCAGTATTTT. The full variable domain, in which reference TRBV9 and TRBJ2-3 provide the parts outside the CDR3, is DSGVTQTPKHLITATGQRVTLRCSPRSGDLSVYWYQQSLDQGLQFLIQYYNGEERAKGNILERFSAQQFPDLHSELNLSSLELGDSALYFCASSVGTSGGAGTDTQYFGPGTRLTVL.

The table lists this clone with a few counts. V gene TRBV15 combines with J gene TRBJ2-5; D is perhaps TRBD2 (6 bases). The germline V and J ends were trimmed by 1 base and 3 bases, with 18 bases remaining between them. Per the germline V gene, CDR1 is LNHNV and CDR2 is YYDKDF (reference sequence). The CDR3 runs to 17 residues. CDR3 in amino acids: CATSRGILGSGEETQYF. The CDR3 bases are TGTGCCACCAGCAGAGGGATTTTGGGGTCGGGGGAAGAGACCCAGTACTTC.

This clone was detected a few times. This sequence joins TRBV29-1 and TRBJ2-5, with TRBD2 matching over 8 bases. Looked up from germline, CDR1 is SQVTM and CDR2 is ANQGSEA. The V and J ends lost 4 bases and 4 bases, in that order; junction bases with no gene match: 5. The CDR3 contains 13 residues. The CDR3, as DNA: TGCAGCGTTGGTCCCGCGGGAGGAGAGACCCAGTACTTC. It translates to CSVGPAGGETQYF.

This clone was seen a handful of times. The chain is built from TRBV7-9 and TRBJ1-5, with TRBD1 matching over 8 bases. Trimming took 5 bases from V and 3 from J; bases not matched to a gene: 3. Germline CDR1 is SEHNR and CDR2 is FQNEAQ (reference sequence). The CDR3 is 14 residues long. The CDR3 DNA sequence: TGTGCCAGCAGCACGGACAGGGCCAATCAGCCCCAGCATTTT. Translating it yields CASSTDRANQPQHF.

This rearrangement joins TRBV5-1 to TRBJ2-5; D might be TRBD1 (6 bases). CDR1 SGHRS and CDR2 YFSETQ come from the germline V gene. Trimming took off 4 bases at V and 3 bases at J, with 10 bases between the two ends. The CDR3 sequence is 13 residues long. CDR3 residues: CASSVTGKETQYF. The CDR3 DNA reads TGCGCCAGCAGCGTAACAGGGAAAGAGACCCAGTACTTC.

This clone was recorded a few times. The chain joins TRBV7-2 to TRBJ1-2, with TRBD1 as a possible D gene (5 bases). The CDR3 contains 14 residues. Trimming stripped 2 bases from V and 8 bases from J, with 15 bases between. Germline CDR1 is SGHTA and CDR2 is FQGNSA. DNA of the CDR3: TGTGCCAGCAGCTTAAATCGGCAGGGAGAAGGCTACACCTTC. Translated, it gives CASSLNRQGEGYTF.

This chain uses TRBV7-9 with TRBJ2-7, with D perhaps matching TRBD1 (6 bases). V gave up 3 bases and J gave up 4 bases, with 10 bases separating them. CDR1 is SEHNR, CDR2 FQNEAQ, per germline (reference sequence). This CDR3 has 13 amino acids. The CDR3 loop is CASSLGHMYEQYF. CDR3 coding DNA: TGTGCCAGCAGCTTGGGACATATGTACGAGCAGTACTTC.

This clone has a count of ten or more. The V call is TRBV12-5, the J call TRBJ2-1, with D unresolved. Trimming cost V 5 bases and J 9 bases, with 8 bases left between them. The CDR3 runs to 11 residues. Looked up from germline, CDR1 is LGHNT and CDR2 is FRNRAP. CDR3 bases: TGTGCTAGTGGTCGCCAAAGTGAGCAGTTCTTC. It encodes CASGRQSEQFF.

This clone has at least ten counts. The genes are TRBV14 and TRBJ2-7, with D possibly being TRBD1 (5 bases). The CDR3 is 16 residues long. CDR1 and CDR2 (germline): SGHDN, FVKESK. V lost 1 base and J 1 base, leaving 14 bases between the germline ends. Written as DNA, the CDR3 is TGTGCCAGCAGCCAAGGGACGAAGGGGATTTCCTACGAGCAGTACTTC. Amino acid sequence: CASSQGTKGISYEQYF.

The CDR3 reads CAISEGQNNNEQFF. The CDR3 nucleotides are TGTGCCATCAGTGAAGGGCAGAACAACAATGAGCAGTTCTTC. The chain combines TRBV10-3 with TRBJ2-1; D unresolved. V gave up 3 bases and J gave up 5 bases, with 11 bases separating them. Germline V gene sequence: CDR1 ENHRY, CDR2 SYGVKD. CDR3 length equals 14 residues.

The V call is TRBV10-3, the J call TRBJ2-1, with D unresolved. Trimming removed 4 bases from V and 9 bases from J, with 13 bases in between. Germline-derived CDR1 and CDR2 are ENHRY and SYGVKD. This CDR3 is 13 amino acids long. The CDR3: CAISGAEFVEQFF. CDR3 sequence (DNA): TGTGCCATCAGTGGGGCAGAGTTCGTTGAGCAGTTCTTC.

This clone has more than one count but fewer than ten. The genes are TRBV7-8 and TRBJ2-1; the D gene is possibly TRBD2 (6 bases). The ends were cut back, 8 bases at V and 2 bases at J, with 16 bases in the middle. The CDR3 spans 15 residues. Germline CDR1 and CDR2: SGHVS and FQNEAQ. CDR3 nucleotides: TGTGCCAGCCGCAGTCGGGACTCACCCTACAATGAGCAGTTCTTC. Protein: CASRSRDSPYNEQFF.

On this clone: This sample includes further DNA sequences coding for the same CDR3. V and J are TRBV7-9 and TRBJ1-1, with D hard to call. V lost 1 base and J 1 base, leaving 4 bases between the germline ends. The CDR3 length is 13 residues. The germline CDR1 and CDR2 sequences are SEHNR and FQNEAQ (reference sequence). The CDR3 region has the DNA TGTGCCAGCAGCTTAGAAGGGAACACTGAAGCTTTCTTT. Translation gives CASSLEGNTEAFF.

The table lists this clone with a few counts. The gene calls are TRBV28 and TRBJ2-3, with TRBD1 matching 8 bases. The CDR3 length is 14 residues. V was pared by 8 bases and J by 3 bases, with 7 bases of the junction left unmatched. Per the germline V gene, CDR1 is MDHEN and CDR2 is SYDVKM. CDR3 amino acids: CASGRTGWTDTQYF. CDR3 nucleotide sequence: TGTGCCAGCGGACGGACAGGGTGGACAGATACGCAGTATTTT. The full variable domain, in which reference TRBV28 and TRBJ2-3 provide the parts outside the CDR3, is DVKVTQSSRYLVKRTGEKVFLECVQDMDHENMFWYRQDPGLGLRLIYFSYDVKMKEKGDIPEGYSVSREKKERFSLILESASTNQTSMYLCASGRTGWTDTQYFGPGTRLTVL.

This clone was seen a handful of times. The chain has TRBV7-9 and TRBJ1-5, with TRBD1 matching over 8 bases. Germline V gene lookup returns CDR1 SEHNR and CDR2 FQNEAQ (reference sequence). This CDR3 has 15 residues. V lost 2 bases to trimming and J lost 4 bases; unmatched junction nucleotides: 4. The chain's CDR3 is CASSLRDRGNQPQHF. The CDR3 nucleotides are TGTGCCAGCAGCTTACGCGACAGGGGTAATCAGCCCCAGCATTTT.

The chain carries TRBV20-1 and TRBJ1-5, with a weak D call TRBD1 (5 bases). V lost 4 bases and J 4 bases, leaving 5 bases between the germline ends. Germline V lookup: CDR1 DFQATT, CDR2 SNEGSKA (reference sequence). CDR3 length: 11 residues. CDR3 nucleotides: TGCAGTGCTAAGGGGAATCAGCCCCAGCATTTT. Its translation: CSAKGNQPQHF.

The sample holds many counts of this clone. A read error may explain this, as a much larger clone is one base away. The genes are TRBV29-1 and TRBJ2-7; D perhaps matches TRBD2 (5 bases). This CDR3 contains 13 residues. Between the trimmed V and J ends, which lost 5 bases and 2 bases, there was a span of 13 bases. The V gene's germline CDR1 is SQVTM and CDR2 ANQGSEA. CDR3 sequence: CSVSQAGTYEQYF. CDR3 sequence (DNA): TGCAGCGTTTCCCAGGCGGGCACCTACGAGCAGTACTTC.